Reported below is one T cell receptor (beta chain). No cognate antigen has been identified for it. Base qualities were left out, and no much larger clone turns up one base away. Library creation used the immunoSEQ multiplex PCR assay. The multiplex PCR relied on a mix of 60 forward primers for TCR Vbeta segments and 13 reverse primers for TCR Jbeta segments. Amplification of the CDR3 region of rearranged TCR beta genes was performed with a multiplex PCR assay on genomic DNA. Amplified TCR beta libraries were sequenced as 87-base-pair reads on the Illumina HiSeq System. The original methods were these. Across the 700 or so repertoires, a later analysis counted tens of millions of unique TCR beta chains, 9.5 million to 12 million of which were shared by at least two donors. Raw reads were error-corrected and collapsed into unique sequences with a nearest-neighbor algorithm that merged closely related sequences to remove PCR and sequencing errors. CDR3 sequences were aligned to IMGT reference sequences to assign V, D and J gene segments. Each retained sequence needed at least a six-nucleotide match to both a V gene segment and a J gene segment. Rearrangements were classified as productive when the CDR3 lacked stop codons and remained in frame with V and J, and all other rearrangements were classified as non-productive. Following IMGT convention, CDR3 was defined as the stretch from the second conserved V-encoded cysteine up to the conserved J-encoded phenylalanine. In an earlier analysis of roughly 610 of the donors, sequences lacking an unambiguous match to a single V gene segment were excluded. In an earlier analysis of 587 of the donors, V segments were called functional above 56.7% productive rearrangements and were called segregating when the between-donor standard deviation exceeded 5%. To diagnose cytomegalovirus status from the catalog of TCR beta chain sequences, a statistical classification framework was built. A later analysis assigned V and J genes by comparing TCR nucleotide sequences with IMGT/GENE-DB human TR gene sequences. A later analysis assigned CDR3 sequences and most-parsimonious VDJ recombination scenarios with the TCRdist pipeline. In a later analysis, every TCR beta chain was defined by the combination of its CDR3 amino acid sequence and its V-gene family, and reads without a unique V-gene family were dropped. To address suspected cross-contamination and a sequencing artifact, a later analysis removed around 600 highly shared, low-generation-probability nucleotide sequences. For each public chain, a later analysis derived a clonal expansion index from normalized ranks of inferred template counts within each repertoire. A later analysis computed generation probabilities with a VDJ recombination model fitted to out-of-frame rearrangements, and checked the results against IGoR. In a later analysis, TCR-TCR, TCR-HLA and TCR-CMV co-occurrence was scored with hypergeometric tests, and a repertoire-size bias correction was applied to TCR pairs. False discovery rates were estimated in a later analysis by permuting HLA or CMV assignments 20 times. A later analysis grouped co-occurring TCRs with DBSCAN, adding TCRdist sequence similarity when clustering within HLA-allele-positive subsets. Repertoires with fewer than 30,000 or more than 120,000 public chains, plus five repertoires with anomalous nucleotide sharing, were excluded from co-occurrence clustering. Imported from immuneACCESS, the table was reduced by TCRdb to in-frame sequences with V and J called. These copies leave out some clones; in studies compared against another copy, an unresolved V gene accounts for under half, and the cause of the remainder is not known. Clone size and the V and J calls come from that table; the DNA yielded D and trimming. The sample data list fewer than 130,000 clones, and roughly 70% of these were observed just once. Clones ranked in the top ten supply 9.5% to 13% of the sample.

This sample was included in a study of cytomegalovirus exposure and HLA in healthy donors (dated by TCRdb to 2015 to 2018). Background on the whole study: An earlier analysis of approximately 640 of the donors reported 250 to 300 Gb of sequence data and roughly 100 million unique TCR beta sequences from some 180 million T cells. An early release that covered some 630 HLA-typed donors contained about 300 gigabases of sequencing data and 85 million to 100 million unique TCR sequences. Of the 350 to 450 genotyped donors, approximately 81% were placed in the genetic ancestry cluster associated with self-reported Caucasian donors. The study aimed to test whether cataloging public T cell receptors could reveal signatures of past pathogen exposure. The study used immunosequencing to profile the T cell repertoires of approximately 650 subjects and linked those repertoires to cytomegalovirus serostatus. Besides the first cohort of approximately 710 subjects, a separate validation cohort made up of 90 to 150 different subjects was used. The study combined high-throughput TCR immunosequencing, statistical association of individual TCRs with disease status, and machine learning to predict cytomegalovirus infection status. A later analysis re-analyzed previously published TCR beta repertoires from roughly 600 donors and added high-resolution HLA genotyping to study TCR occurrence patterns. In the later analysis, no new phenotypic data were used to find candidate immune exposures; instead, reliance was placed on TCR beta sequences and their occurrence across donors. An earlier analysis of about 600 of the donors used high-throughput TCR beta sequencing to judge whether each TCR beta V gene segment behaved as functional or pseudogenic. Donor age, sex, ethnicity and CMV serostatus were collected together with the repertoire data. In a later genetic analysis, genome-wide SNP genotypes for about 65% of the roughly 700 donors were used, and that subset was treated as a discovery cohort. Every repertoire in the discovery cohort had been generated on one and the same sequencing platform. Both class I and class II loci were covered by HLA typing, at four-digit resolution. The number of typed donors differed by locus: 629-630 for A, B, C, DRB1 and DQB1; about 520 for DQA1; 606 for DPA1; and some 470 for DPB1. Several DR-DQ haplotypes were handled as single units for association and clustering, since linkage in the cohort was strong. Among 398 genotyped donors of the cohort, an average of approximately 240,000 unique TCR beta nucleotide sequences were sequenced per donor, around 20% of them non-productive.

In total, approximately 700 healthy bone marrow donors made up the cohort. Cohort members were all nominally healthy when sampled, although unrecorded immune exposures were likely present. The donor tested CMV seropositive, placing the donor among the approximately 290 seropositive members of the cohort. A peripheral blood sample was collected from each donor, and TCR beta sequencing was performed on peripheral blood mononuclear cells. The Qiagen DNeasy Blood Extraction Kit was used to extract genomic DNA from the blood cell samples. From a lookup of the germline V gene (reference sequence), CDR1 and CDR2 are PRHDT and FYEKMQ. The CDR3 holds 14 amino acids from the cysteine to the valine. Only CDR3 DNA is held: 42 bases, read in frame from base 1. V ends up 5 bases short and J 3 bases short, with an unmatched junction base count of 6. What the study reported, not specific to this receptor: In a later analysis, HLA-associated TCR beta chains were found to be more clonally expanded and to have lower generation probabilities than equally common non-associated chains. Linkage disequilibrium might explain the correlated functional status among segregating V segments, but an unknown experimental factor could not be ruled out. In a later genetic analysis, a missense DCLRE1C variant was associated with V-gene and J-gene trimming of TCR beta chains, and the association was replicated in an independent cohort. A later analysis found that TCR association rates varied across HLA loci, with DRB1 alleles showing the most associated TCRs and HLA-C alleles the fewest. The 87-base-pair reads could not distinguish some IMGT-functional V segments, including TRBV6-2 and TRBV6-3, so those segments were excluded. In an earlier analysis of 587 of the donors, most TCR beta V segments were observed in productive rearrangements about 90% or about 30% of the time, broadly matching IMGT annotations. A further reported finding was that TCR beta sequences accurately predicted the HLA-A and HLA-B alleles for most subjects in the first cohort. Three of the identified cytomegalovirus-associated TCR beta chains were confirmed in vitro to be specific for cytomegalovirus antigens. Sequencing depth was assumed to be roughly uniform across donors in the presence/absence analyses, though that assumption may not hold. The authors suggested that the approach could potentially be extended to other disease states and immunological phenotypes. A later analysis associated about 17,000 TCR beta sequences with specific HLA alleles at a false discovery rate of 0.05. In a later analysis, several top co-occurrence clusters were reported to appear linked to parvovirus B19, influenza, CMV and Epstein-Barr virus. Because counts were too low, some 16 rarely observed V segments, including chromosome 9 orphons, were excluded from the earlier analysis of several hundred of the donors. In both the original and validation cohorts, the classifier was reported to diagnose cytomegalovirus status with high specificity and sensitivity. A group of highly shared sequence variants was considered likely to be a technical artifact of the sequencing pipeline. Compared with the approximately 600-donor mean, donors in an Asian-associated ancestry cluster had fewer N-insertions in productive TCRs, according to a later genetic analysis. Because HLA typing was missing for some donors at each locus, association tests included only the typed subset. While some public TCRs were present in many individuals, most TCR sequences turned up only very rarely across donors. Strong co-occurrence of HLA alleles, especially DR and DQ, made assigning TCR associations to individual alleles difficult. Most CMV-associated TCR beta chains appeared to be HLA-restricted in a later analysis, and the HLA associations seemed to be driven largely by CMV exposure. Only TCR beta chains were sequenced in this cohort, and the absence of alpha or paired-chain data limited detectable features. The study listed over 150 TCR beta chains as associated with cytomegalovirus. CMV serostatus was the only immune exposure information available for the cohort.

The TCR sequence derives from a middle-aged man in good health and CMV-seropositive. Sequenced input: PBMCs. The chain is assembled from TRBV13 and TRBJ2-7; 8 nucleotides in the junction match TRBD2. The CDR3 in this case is CASSPTGTSYEQYV. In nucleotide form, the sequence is TGTGCCAGCAGCCCGACTGGGACTAGCTACGAGCAGTACGTC.